The clone carrying this T cell receptor (beta chain) came up a few times. Its antigen is still unknown. This specimen belongs to a study of CD8 T cells in ankylosing spondylitis. Study findings and constraints: Made up of 7 to 9 highly homologous variants, a TCR beta motif appeared characteristic of ankylosing spondylitis blood.

CDR1 and CDR2 from the germline V gene are SGDLS and YYNGEE. The CDR3 runs 14 residues. Trimming left V 0 bases short and J 0 bases short, with 6 bases between. A single record per CDR3 protein comes from TCRdb applying MiXCR to the 5' RACE reads. The sample holds 670,000 or so distinct CDR3 sequences, 19% seen once. The sequenced material came from blood, either unsorted or a sorted T cell fraction (not recorded which). The chain is built from TRBV9 and TRBJ1-1; unclear D gene. This receptor was obtained from a male donor with ankylosing spondylitis. CDR3 protein: CASSVVGVNTEAFF. The CDR3 DNA reads TGTGCCAGCAGCGTAGTCGGCGTGAACACTGAAGCTTTCTTT.